Following are 19 T cell receptor beta chains from one sample sequenced in a study of blood T cell repertoires in COVID-19. Profiling relied on immunoSEQ multiplex PCR, and the TCRdb table lists in-frame clones only, not all of them. The repertoire includes about 280,000 clones, around 90% of them detected once, and approximately 0.94% sits in the top ten. The sequenced material came from peripheral blood. The receptors were sampled from a woman aged 40 to 50 who had recovered from COVID-19.

The chain employs TRBV20-1 and TRBJ1-2; maybe TRBD1 (6 bases). From germline, CDR1 is DFQATT and CDR2 SNEGSKA (reference sequence). Trimming took off 3 bases at V and 2 bases at J, with 13 bases between the two ends. The CDR3 contains 14 residues. As DNA, the CDR3 is TGCAGTGCTAGTGACCAGGGGAACAACTATGGCTACACCTTC. Translation gives CSASDQGNNYGYTF.

This chain joins TRBV19 and TRBJ2-3; 16 nucleotides line up with TRBD2. V was clipped by 0 bases and J by 6 bases; unmatched bases: 12. CDR1 is LNHDA, CDR2 SQIVND, per germline (reference sequence). The CDR3 is made up of 20 amino acids. The CDR3 sequence: CASSIETPGLAGGPKDTQYF. CDR3 coding DNA: TGTGCCAGTAGTATAGAGACACCGGGACTAGCGGGAGGGCCGAAGGATACGCAGTATTTT.

V is TRBV3-1 (or the pseudogene TRBV3-2) and J is TRBJ2-2; weak D call: TRBD2 (6 bases). V was trimmed by 3 bases and J by 1 base, leaving 12 bases between them. CDR1 and CDR2 from the germline V gene are LGHDT and YNNKEL (reference sequence). The length of the CDR3 is 16 residues. The DNA for the CDR3 is TGTGCCAGCAGCCACACCGGGACTGAGAACACCGGGGAGCTGTTTTTT. Translation: CASSHTGTENTGELFF.

This clone is a singleton in its sample. The chain has TRBV24-1 and TRBJ1-2; 7 nucleotides match TRBD1. The CDR3 spans 14 residues. The ends lost 1 base at V and 8 bases at J; junction bases unmatched: 6. Germline lookup yields CDR1 KGHDR and CDR2 SFDVKD. The CDR3 spells CATSDLPGGHGYTF. The DNA for the CDR3 is TGTGCCACCAGTGATTTACCAGGGGGGCACGGCTACACCTTC.

This rearrangement joins TRBV7-9 to TRBJ2-3; TRBD2 might be the D (6 bases). Germline V gene data show CDR1 as SEHNR and CDR2 as FQNEAQ (reference sequence). The V and J ends lost 3 bases and 1 base respectively, with 17 bases between them. The CDR3 sequence is 17 residues long. This CDR3 reads CASSFPRAGQRTDTQYF. In DNA, the CDR3 is TGTGCCAGCAGCTTCCCTCGGGCGGGGCAGCGCACAGATACGCAGTATTTT. Together with reference TRBV7-9 and TRBJ2-3, the CDR3 gives the full variable domain: DTGVSQNPRHKITKRGQNVTFRCDPISEHNRLYWYRQTLGQGPEFLTYFQNEAQLEKSRLLSDRFSAERPKGSFSTLEIQRTEQGDSAMYLCASSFPRAGQRTDTQYFGPGTRLTVL.

The chain couples TRBV30 to TRBJ2-7; D is uncertain. Between the trimmed V and J ends, which lost 5 bases and 4 bases, there was a span of 9 bases. Per germline, CDR1 GTSNPN and CDR2 SVGIG (reference sequence). The CDR3 contains 11 residues. This CDR3 is CAWSRMYEQYF. The CDR3 DNA follows: TGTGCCTGGTCCAGAATGTACGAGCAGTACTTC.

J is TRBJ2-1 and V is TRBV7-3; the match to TRBD2 covers 9 bases. The germline gives CDR1 SGHTA, CDR2 FQGTGA. CDR3 size: 15 residues. V shed 5 bases, J shed 14 bases, and the junction held 16 bases outside the gene matches. The CDR3 region is CASSLGPGLAGAKFF. CDR3 DNA: TGTGCCAGCAGCCTCGGTCCGGGACTAGCAGGGGCAAAGTTCTTC.

The chain uses TRBV19 and TRBJ2-2; D is perhaps TRBD2 (6 bases). Germline V gene data show CDR1 as LNHDA and CDR2 as SQIVND (reference sequence). This CDR3 has 15 amino acids. Trimming left V 4 bases short and J 6 bases short, with 15 bases between. Written as DNA, the CDR3 is TGTGCCAGTAGTACCCAACTCATAGCGGCCGGGGAGCTGTTTTTT. Translating gives CASSTQLIAAGELFF.

J is TRBJ1-2 and V is TRBV4-1; D remains unclear. Germline V gene data show CDR1 as MGHRA and CDR2 as YSYEKL. Deletions cut 1 base from V and 4 bases from J, with 22 bases between. There are 18 residues in the CDR3. The CDR3 sequence is CASSQALKQLPLLYGYTF. The CDR3 DNA reads as TGCGCCAGCAGCCAAGCTCTTAAACAGCTGCCTCTACTCTATGGCTACACCTTC.

The rearrangement joins TRBV7-9 to TRBJ1-1; 10 bases fit TRBD1. The CDR3 runs 16 residues. Germline V gene data show CDR1 as SEHNR and CDR2 as FQNEAQ (reference sequence). The V segment lost 6 bases and the J segment 7 bases; nucleotides outside the gene matches: 14. This CDR3 reads CASSPSQTGGSGEAFF. Written as DNA, the CDR3 is TGTGCCAGCAGTCCGAGCCAGACAGGGGGCTCAGGTGAAGCTTTCTTT. Filled out from reference TRBV7-9 and TRBJ1-1, the complete variable domain reads DTGVSQNPRHKITKRGQNVTFRCDPISEHNRLYWYRQTLGQGPEFLTYFQNEAQLEKSRLLSDRFSAERPKGSFSTLEIQRTEQGDSAMYLCASSPSQTGGSGEAFFGQGTRLTVV.

CDR3 in DNA: TGTGCCAGCAGCCCTGGACAGATGGGCGAAGGCTACACCTTC. Amino acids: CASSPGQMGEGYTF. The chain recombines TRBV7-2 with TRBJ1-2, with D possibly being TRBD1 (6 bases). This CDR3 has 14 residues. CDR1 and CDR2 from the germline V gene are SGHTA and FQGNSA. Between the trimmed V and J ends, which lost 5 bases and 8 bases, there was a span of 18 bases.

J is TRBJ2-3 and V is TRBV3-1 (or the pseudogene TRBV3-2); D gene unclear. CDR3 length equals 15 residues. The V end was cut by 1 base, the J end by 3 bases, with 11 bases between. The V gene's germline CDR1 is LGHDT and CDR2 YNNKEL (reference sequence). The CDR3 spells CASSQGWQRTDTQYF. DNA of the CDR3: TGTGCCAGCAGCCAAGGCTGGCAACGTACAGATACGCAGTATTTT.

CDR3 DNA: TGTGCCAGCAGCCCCCCGGGACAGGGGTTCTACGAGCAGTACTTC. As protein: CASSPPGQGFYEQYF. This rearrangement joins TRBV5-4 to TRBJ2-7, with TRBD1 matching over 10 bases. The length of the CDR3 is 15 residues. The V gene end was trimmed by 4 bases and the J gene end by 3 bases; junction bases not matched to a gene: 7. The germline CDR1 and CDR2 sequences are SGHNT and YYREEE (reference sequence).

The rearrangement uses TRBV29-1 and TRBJ2-1, with a weak D call TRBD2 (5 bases). The CDR3 is 13 residues long. Looked up from germline, CDR1 is SQVTM and CDR2 is ANQGSEA. The DNA of the CDR3 is TGCATGGAGGACGCCAGCTCCTACAATGAGCAGTTCTTC. Its translation: CMEDASSYNEQFF.

This clone was recorded only once. The chain links TRBV30 to TRBJ2-7; D is uncertain. The CDR3 has 11 residues. Germline V gene data show CDR1 as GTSNPN and CDR2 as SVGIG (reference sequence). V was clipped by 3 bases and J by 7 bases, with 10 bases between them. CDR3 nucleotide sequence: TGTGCCTGGAGCCATGCCGGGGAGCAGTACTTC. This codes for CAWSHAGEQYF.

The chain combines TRBV6-5 with TRBJ2-1; 15 bases fit TRBD2. Germline CDR1 MNHEY, CDR2 SVGAGI. With 6 bases clipped from V and 12 bases from J, the junction kept 9 bases outside the gene matches. CDR3 length equals 15 residues. CDR3 sequence reads: CASRQPGLAGGGQFF. The DNA of the CDR3 is TGTGCCAGCAGACAACCGGGACTAGCGGGAGGTGGGCAGTTCTTC.

The rearrangement joins TRBV24-1 to TRBJ2-1; TRBD2 agrees at 7 bases. Unmatched junction bases numbered 9, after V lost 4 bases and J lost 7 bases. The germline V gene has CDR1 KGHDR and CDR2 SFDVKD. The CDR3 consists of 15 residues. The CDR3: CATSEWTSGTNEQFF. CDR3 sequence (DNA): TGTGCCACCAGTGAGTGGACTAGTGGGACGAATGAGCAGTTCTTC.

This clone was observed a single time. The chain joins TRBV11-2 to TRBJ2-7; TRBD1 matches 7 bases. V dropped 4 bases and J dropped 9; count of bases not matched to a gene: 12. This CDR3 contains 14 residues. The germline V gene has CDR1 SGHAT and CDR2 FQNNGV. The CDR3 bases are TGTGCCAGCAGCTCGTTGACAGGGAGCCAGGGGCAGTACTTC. Its protein product is CASSSLTGSQGQYF.

This chain uses TRBV19 with TRBJ1-2, with D uncertain. The CDR3 covers 17 residues. V was trimmed by 3 bases and J by 0 bases, leaving 17 bases between them. Germline lookup yields CDR1 LNHDA and CDR2 SQIVND (reference sequence). CDR3 in amino acids: CASSIVAATRTNYGYTF. The CDR3 DNA sequence: TGTGCCAGTAGTATTGTGGCAGCAACTAGGACTAACTATGGCTACACCTTC.